Below are 21 T cell receptor beta chains sequenced from a single sample in a study of cytomegalovirus exposure and HLA in healthy donors. The PCR used 60 Vbeta and 13 Jbeta primers. Data came from immunoSEQ multiplex PCR; TCRdb stores just in-frame clones and leaves some out. The table records approximately 100,000 clones, roughly 71% of them present only once. Sequencing used PBMCs. The receptor set was obtained from a man aged 35 to 55 in good health and CMV-seropositive.

The chain couples TRBV7-2 to TRBJ2-3; D is perhaps TRBD2 (6 bases). Trimming shortened V by 2 bases and J by 3 bases, and 15 bases separated the two germline ends. Germline assignment: CDR1 SGHTA and CDR2 FQGNSA. The CDR3 is made up of 16 amino acids. In nucleotides, the CDR3 is TGTGCCAGCAGCTTAACTTTCGGCGGGGTAACAGATACGCAGTATTTT. Encoded protein: CASSLTFGGVTDTQYF.

The gene calls are TRBV2 and TRBJ2-5; 15 positions agree with TRBD2. The CDR3 has 17 amino acids. V shed 6 bases, J shed 4 bases, and the junction held 9 bases outside the gene matches. Germline loops: CDR1 SNHLY, CDR2 FYNNEI. The CDR3: CASSGTSGGLPRETQYF. The CDR3 nucleotides read TGTGCCAGCAGCGGGACTAGCGGGGGGCTGCCCCGAGAGACCCAGTACTTC.

The chain employs TRBV13 and TRBJ2-3, with 10 bases that match TRBD2. CDR1 PRHDT and CDR2 FYEKMQ come from the germline V gene (reference sequence). The V and J ends lost 1 base and 3 bases, in that order; junction bases with no gene match: 7. The CDR3 runs to 17 residues. The CDR3 DNA follows: TGTGCCAGCAGCTTAGCTAGCGGGAGAACTAAGACAGATACGCAGTATTTT. It encodes CASSLASGRTKTDTQYF.

The chain employs TRBV9 and TRBJ1-2, with 9 bases aligning to TRBD1. Germline CDR1 and CDR2: SGDLS and YYNGEE. This CDR3 region has 13 residues. The V segment lost 5 bases and the J segment 7 bases; nucleotides outside the gene matches: 6. CDR3 DNA sequence: TGTGCCAGCAGTGGACAGGGGAGGATTGGCTACACCTTC. This encodes CASSGQGRIGYTF.

The CDR3 region is CASSFNRESTEAFF. The CDR3 DNA sequence: TGCGCCAGCAGTTTTAACAGGGAAAGCACTGAAGCTTTCTTT. The J gene is TRBJ1-1, the V gene TRBV5-1; D may be TRBD1 (6 bases). V was shortened by 5 bases and J by 4 bases, with 15 bases between the two germline ends. CDR3 length: 14 residues. Germline CDR1 and CDR2: SGHRS and YFSETQ.

This clone was seen just once. The chain employs TRBV27 and TRBJ2-1, with D perhaps TRBD1 (5 bases). CDR1 is MNHEY and CDR2 is SMNVEV in the germline V gene (reference sequence). This CDR3 is built from 15 residues. V lost 5 bases and J 10 bases, leaving 21 bases between the germline ends. The CDR3 bases are TGTGCCAGCAGTCTAGGGGCTACCGAAGGTGACGAGCAGTTCTTC. This sequence encodes CASSLGATEGDEQFF.

The gene calls are TRBV13 and TRBJ1-1; tentative D call: TRBD1 (5 bases). V was clipped by 5 bases and J by 0 bases, with 10 bases between them. Germline loops: CDR1 PRHDT, CDR2 FYEKMQ (reference sequence). This CDR3 comprises 14 residues. The CDR3 nucleotides are TGTGCCAGCAGCATGCGGGGGATGAACACTGAAGCTTTCTTT. Amino acids: CASSMRGMNTEAFF.

V and J are TRBV9 and TRBJ1-1; D call uncertain. CDR1 and CDR2 (germline): SGDLS, YYNGEE. The V and J ends lost 6 bases and 4 bases respectively, with 16 bases between them. The CDR3 is 14 amino acids. As DNA, the CDR3 is TGTGCCAGCACCCGGGAGGGTCTGAGCACTGAAGCTTTCTTT. Its protein is CASTREGLSTEAFF.

The chain joins TRBV5-6 to TRBJ1-2; tentatively, D is TRBD1 (6 bases). Trimming removed 0 bases at V and 2 bases at J, with 11 bases between. Germline loops: CDR1 SGHDT, CDR2 YYEEEE. This CDR3 contains 15 residues. CDR3 DNA: TGTGCCAGCAGCTTGGCAGGGGCCGAGAACTATGGCTACACCTTC. It specifies CASSLAGAENYGYTF.

The chain couples TRBV28 to TRBJ2-5; 8 bases line up with TRBD1. V dropped 3 bases and J dropped 8; count of bases not matched to a gene: 11. Germline CDR1 is MDHEN and CDR2 is SYDVKM. The CDR3 has 15 amino acids. CDR3 in amino acids: CASSFPPDRVGTQYF. In nucleotides, the CDR3 is TGTGCCAGCAGTTTTCCACCGGACAGGGTCGGTACCCAGTACTTC.

This chain connects TRBV30 to TRBJ2-1; D is perhaps TRBD2 (5 bases). From germline, CDR1 is GTSNPN and CDR2 SVGIG (reference sequence). This CDR3 is built from 12 residues. The V end was cut by 5 bases, the J end by 8 bases, with 13 bases between. The CDR3 DNA reads as TGTGCCTGGGAGGACTTCTTGGATGAGCAGTTCTTC. It encodes CAWEDFLDEQFF.

This sequence joins TRBV18 and TRBJ1-1; the D is unclear. The length of the CDR3 is 14 residues. Germline assignment: CDR1 KGHSH and CDR2 LQKENI. V lost 4 bases and J lost 2, with 11 bases in between. In nucleotides, the CDR3 is TGTGCCAGCTCACGCTCGGTAGATAACACTGAAGCTTTCTTT. The encoded protein is CASSRSVDNTEAFF. Looking up the rest from reference TRBV18 and TRBJ1-1 gives the full variable domain: NAGVMQNPRHLVRRRGQEARLRCSPMKGHSHVYWYRQLPEEGLKFMVYLQKENIIDESGMPKERFSAEFPKEGPSILRIQQVVRGDSAAYFCASSRSVDNTEAFFGQGTRLTVV.

V usage is TRBV6-1 and J usage is TRBJ1-2; the D is unclear. The length of the CDR3 is 14 residues. With 2 bases removed from V and 2 bases from J, the gap between germline ends came to 9 bases. Germline CDR1 is MNHNS and CDR2 is SASEGT. The CDR3 loop reads CASSEITENYGYTF. The DNA of the CDR3 is TGTGCCAGCAGTGAAATAACAGAGAACTATGGCTACACCTTC.

This chain connects TRBV30 to TRBJ2-7, with TRBD2 matching 10 bases. This CDR3 spans 16 amino acids. Germline V gene lookup returns CDR1 GTSNPN and CDR2 SVGIG (reference sequence). V lost 2 bases, J lost 2 bases, and 9 bases stayed unmatched. CDR3 sequence: CAWSPSGRPRAYEQYF. DNA for the CDR3: TGTGCCTGGAGTCCTAGCGGGAGACCTAGGGCCTACGAGCAGTACTTC.

The CDR3 region is CAWSVIFLAARSYNEQFF. Written as DNA, the CDR3 is TGTGCCTGGAGTGTAATTTTTCTAGCGGCCCGCTCCTACAATGAGCAGTTCTTC. The chain combines TRBV30 with TRBJ2-1; 7 bases agree with TRBD2. Losses at the gene ends were 0 bases for V and 0 bases for J; bases not matched to a gene: 11. Germline V gene sequence: CDR1 GTSNPN, CDR2 SVGIG (reference sequence). The CDR3 is 18 residues long.

This clone was found a few times. V and J are TRBV5-4 and TRBJ2-4, with 10 nucleotides matching TRBD1. The CDR3 loop spans 14 amino acids. The germline CDR1 and CDR2 sequences are SGHNT and YYREEE (reference sequence). The V gene end was trimmed by 1 base and the J gene end by 6 bases; junction bases not matched to a gene: 1. The CDR3, as DNA: TGTGCCAGCAGCTTGAGGACAGGGGGAAACATTCAGTACTTC. Translation: CASSLRTGGNIQYF.

This chain uses TRBV10-3 with TRBJ2-3, with 14 bases aligning to TRBD2. V was pared by 10 bases and J by 1 base, with 10 bases of the junction left unmatched. This CDR3 is 17 amino acids long. The germline CDR1 and CDR2 sequences are ENHRY and SYGVKD. The chain's CDR3 is CATGTSGSGFGTDTQYF. CDR3 sequence (DNA): TGTGCCACCGGGACTAGCGGGAGCGGGTTCGGCACAGATACGCAGTATTTT.

This clone is a singleton in its sample. The chain has TRBV6-5 and TRBJ1-3, with a tentative D call TRBD1 (6 bases). The CDR3 extends over 14 amino acids. V lost 5 bases, J lost 0 bases, and 8 bases lay in between. The V gene's germline CDR1 is MNHEY and CDR2 SVGAGI. Here the CDR3 reads CASSRQDSGNTIYF. The CDR3 nucleotides read TGTGCCAGCAGTCGACAGGACTCTGGAAACACCATATATTTT.

The chain is built from TRBV5-1 and TRBJ2-1; 14 bases map to TRBD2. This CDR3 is 15 amino acids long. V dropped 2 bases and J dropped 10; count of bases not matched to a gene: 5. The germline V gene encodes CDR1 SGHRS and CDR2 YFSETQ. The CDR3 spells CASSFEGLAGDEQFF. CDR3 sequence (DNA): TGCGCCAGCAGCTTTGAGGGACTAGCGGGAGACGAGCAGTTCTTC.

This clone appeared a few times. This rearrangement joins TRBV28 to TRBJ2-7; TRBD1 is a possible D gene (5 bases). CDR3 length: 13 amino acids. V shed 0 bases and J shed 10 bases, with 13 bases lying between them. The V gene's germline CDR1 is MDHEN and CDR2 SYDVKM. The CDR3 protein is CASSLWTAGVQYV. The CDR3 DNA is TGTGCCAGCAGTTTATGGACAGCTGGGGTTCAGTACGTC.

The chain combines TRBV7-9 with TRBJ2-1, with D perhaps TRBD1 (5 bases). V shed 4 bases and J shed 7 bases, with 17 bases lying between them. Germline assignment: CDR1 SEHNR and CDR2 FQNEAQ (reference sequence). The CDR3 spans 15 residues. The CDR3: CASSSQGVRTNEQFF. CDR3 DNA sequence: TGTGCCAGCAGCTCCCAGGGCGTCCGCACGAATGAGCAGTTCTTC.